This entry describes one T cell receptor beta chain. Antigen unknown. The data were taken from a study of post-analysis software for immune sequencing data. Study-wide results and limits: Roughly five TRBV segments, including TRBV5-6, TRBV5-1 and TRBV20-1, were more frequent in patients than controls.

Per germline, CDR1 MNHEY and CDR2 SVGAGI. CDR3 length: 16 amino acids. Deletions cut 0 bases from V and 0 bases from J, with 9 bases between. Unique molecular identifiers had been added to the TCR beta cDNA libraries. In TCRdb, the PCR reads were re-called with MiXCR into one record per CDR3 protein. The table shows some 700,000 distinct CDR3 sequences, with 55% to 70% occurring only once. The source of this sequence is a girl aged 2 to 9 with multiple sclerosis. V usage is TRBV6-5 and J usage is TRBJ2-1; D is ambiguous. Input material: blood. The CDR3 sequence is CASSYSRLTSYNEQFF. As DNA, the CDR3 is TGTGCCAGCAGTTACTCGCGCCTGACCTCCTACAATGAGCAGTTCTTC.